These 26 T cell receptor beta chains share one sample of origin, sequenced in a study of T cells in women clearing cervical HPV infection. TCRdb keeps only in-frame clones here, not all; method: immunoSEQ multiplex PCR. This listing includes around 31,000 clones. Sequenced sample: blood buffy coat. The receptors come from a woman aged 18 to 69 with a cervical HPV16 infection that either progressed to CIN3+ or cleared (not recorded which).

About this clone itself: Read coverage stops 3 residues before the CDR3 terminus; the germline J gene supplies the remainder. V usage is TRBV7-9 and J usage is TRBJ2-1; 12 positions agree with TRBD2. This CDR3 has 14 amino acids. V was pared by 3 bases and J by 9 bases, with 3 bases of the junction left unmatched. CDR1 is SEHNR and CDR2 is FQNEAQ in the germline V gene (reference sequence). CDR3 DNA (partial): TGTGCCAGCAGCTTGATACTAGCGGGGGGTGAG. Encoded protein: CASSLILAGGE. The full CDR3 sequence reads CASSLILAGGEQFF.

Comments on this clone: The read ends 3 residues shy of where the CDR3 ends; the end is completed using the germline J gene. The chain combines TRBV30 with TRBJ1-2; no reliable D call. CDR1 and CDR2 from the germline V gene are GTSNPN and SVGIG (reference sequence). This CDR3 comprises 13 residues. Incomplete CDR3 DNA: TGTGCCGCCTCAGCGGGAGGCATTAATGAC. Protein: CAASAGGIND. The entire CDR3 protein is CAASAGGINDYTF.

To note about this clone: The read halts 3 residues ahead of the CDR3 end, with the missing end drawn from the germline J gene. The V gene is TRBV7-6, the J gene TRBJ1-2; D remains unclear. CDR3 length: 15 residues. Germline V CDR1 and CDR2: SGHVS, FNYEAQ. This chain's CDR3 is CASSLDPSGGYDYTF. The DNA read from the CDR3 is TGTGCCAGCAGCTTAGACCCTAGCGGTGGCTACGAC.

The CDR3 is CASSIGEGFEQFF. The part of the CDR3 DNA that was read is TGTGCCAGCAGCATCGGGGAGGGATTTGAG. The gene calls are TRBV7-3 and TRBJ2-1, with 7 nucleotides matching TRBD2. The read is 3 residues too short to cover the CDR3 end, so that end is filled in from the germline J gene. The V gene's germline CDR1 is SGHTA and CDR2 FQGTGA. The CDR3 is 13 residues long. V lost 5 bases to trimming and J lost 9 bases; unmatched junction nucleotides: 7.

Notes on this clone: The sequence runs out 3 residues before the end of the CDR3; the remainder is reconstructed from the germline J gene. The rearrangement joins TRBV5-6 to TRBJ1-6, with D possibly matching TRBD1 (5 bases). There are 14 residues in the CDR3. V lost 3 bases and J 9 bases, leaving 13 bases between the germline ends. Germline V gives CDR1 SGHDT, CDR2 YYEEEE. This chain's CDR3 is CASSYQGVGSPLHF. CDR3 bases read: TGTGCCAGCAGCTACCAGGGAGTTGGTTCACCC. Supplemented by reference TRBV5-6 and TRBJ1-6, the full variable domain reads DAGVTQSPTHLIKTRGQQVTLRCSPKSGHDTVSWYQQALGQGPQFIFQYYEEEERQRGNFPDRFSGHQFPNYSSELNVNALLLGDSALYLCASSYQGVGSPLHFGNGTRLTVT.

As regards this clone: The missing CDR3 end, 3 residues past where the read stops, is filled in from the germline J gene. V and J are TRBV7-3 and TRBJ2-1; 8 bases fit TRBD2. J was trimmed by 2 bases and V by 5 bases; bases with no gene match: 8. Germline V gene data show CDR1 as SGHTA and CDR2 as FQGTGA. The CDR3 totals 16 residues. The CDR3 reads CASSPNGGEAYNEQFF. Partial CDR3 DNA: TGTGCCAGCAGCCCAAACGGGGGGGAAGCCTACAATGAG.

Concerning this clone itself: The CDR3 goes on 3 residues after the read ends, and that part is filled in from the germline J gene. This chain uses TRBV19 with TRBJ2-4; a weak D match, TRBD2 (6 bases). CDR3 length: 14 amino acids. Germline V gene lookup returns CDR1 LNHDA and CDR2 SQIVND (reference sequence). The CDR3 sequence is CASSIAGVGYGQYF. The covered CDR3 bases are TGTGCCAGTAGTATAGCGGGGGTTGGCTATGGT. Supplemented by reference TRBV19 and TRBJ2-4, the full variable domain reads DGGITQSPKYLFRKEGQNVTLSCEQNLNHDAMYWYRQDPGQGLRLIYYSQIVNDFQKGDIAEGYSVSREKKESFPLTVTSAQKNPTAFYLCASSIAGVGYGQYFGAGTRLSVL.

Worth noting for this clone: The missing CDR3 end, 3 residues past where the read stops, is filled in from the germline J gene. The chain links TRBV18 to TRBJ2-4, with 7 bases identical to TRBD1. Germline V lookup: CDR1 KGHSH, CDR2 LQKENI. The CDR3 has 15 amino acids. CDR3: CASSATGEKPYGQYF. CDR3 DNA (partial): TGTGCCAGCTCGGCAACAGGGGAGAAACCCTATGGT.

Comments on this clone: The germline gene is not matched at one end of the junction; a read error may be the cause. The observed sequence ends 3 residues before the CDR3 terminus, with the missing tail filled in from the germline J gene. The V call is TRBV30, the J call TRBJ2-2; D might be TRBD1 (5 bases). Germline CDR1 is GTSNPN and CDR2 is SVGIG (reference sequence). The CDR3 extends over 13 amino acids. The sequenced part of the CDR3 DNA is TGTGCCTACGACAGCTCGAACACCTGGGAG. It encodes CAYDSSNTWE. The whole CDR3 protein reads CAYDSSNTWELFF.

Details on this clone: The read stops 3 residues short of the end of the CDR3; the missing end is completed from the germline J gene. J is TRBJ1-1 and V is TRBV19; 8 nucleotides line up with TRBD1. The CDR3 sequence is 15 residues long. CDR1 is LNHDA and CDR2 is SQIVND in the germline V gene (reference sequence). Trimming cost V 5 bases and J 3 bases; bases outside gene matches: 8. This chain's CDR3 is CASSESRGRDTEAFF. The part of the CDR3 DNA that was read is TGTGCCAGTAGTGAAAGCAGGGGGCGCGACACTGAA.

As regards this clone: The sequence runs out 3 residues before the end of the CDR3; the remainder is reconstructed from the germline J gene. The chain is built from TRBV11-2 and TRBJ2-7; D gene uncertain. Per germline, CDR1 SGHAT and CDR2 FQNNGV. This CDR3 is built from 12 residues. V was clipped by 5 bases and J by 1 base, with 6 bases between them. The sequenced part of the CDR3 DNA is TGTGCCAGCAGCGCACGGTCCTACGAG. Residues: CASSARSYE. The whole CDR3 region reads CASSARSYEQYF.

As to this clone: Germline and junction disagree at one end, which may indicate a read error. Sequencing ends 3 residues short of the CDR3 end; the germline J gene provides the rest. This sample includes further DNA sequences coding for the same CDR3. The rearrangement links TRBV5-1 to TRBJ1-3, with a tentative D call TRBD1 (6 bases). The CDR3 spans 15 residues. From germline, CDR1 is SGHRS and CDR2 YFSETQ. The sequenced part of the CDR3 DNA is TGCGCCAGCAGCCCGGGGACAAACTCTGGAAACACG. It is translated as CASSPGTNSGNT. The entire CDR3 is CASSPGTNSGNTIYF. The whole variable domain, remainder taken from reference TRBV5-1 and TRBJ1-3, is KAGVTQTPRYLIKTRGQQVTLSCSPISGHRSVSWYQQTPGQGLQFLFEYFSETQRNKGNFPGRFSGRQFSNSRSEMNVSTLELGDSALYLCASSPGTNSGNTIYFGEGSWLTVV.

In the case of this clone: Read sequence stops 3 residues before the CDR3 end, and the germline J gene provides the missing end. The J gene is TRBJ2-3, the V gene TRBV12-3 or TRBV12-4, with TRBD1 identical over 9 bases. CDR3 size: 17 residues. The CDR3 protein is CASSFGINTGGGQPQYF. The sequenced CDR3 bases are TGTGCCAGCAGTTTCGGAATAAATACAGGGGGCGGGCAGCCG.

Comments on this clone: The CDR3 end lies 3 residues beyond the end of the read and is filled in from the germline J gene. The chain recombines TRBV5-1 with TRBJ2-7; 11 bases map to TRBD2. Germline assignment: CDR1 SGHRS and CDR2 YFSETQ. The CDR3 loop spans 14 amino acids. Trimming removed 0 bases from V and 5 bases from J; junction bases left unmatched: 1. The CDR3 spells CASSLELAGDEQYF. The CDR3 bases that were read are TGCGCCAGCAGCTTGGAACTAGCGGGAGACGAG.

With regard to this clone: The read ends 3 residues before the CDR3 terminus; that terminus is restored from the germline J gene. The chain couples TRBV7-9 to TRBJ2-7, with D maybe TRBD1 (6 bases). Germline V gene data show CDR1 as SEHNR and CDR2 as FQNEAQ (reference sequence). This CDR3 has 15 amino acids. Trimming shortened V by 3 bases and J by 6 bases, and 18 bases separated the two germline ends. The part of the CDR3 DNA that was read is TGTGCCAGCAGCTTCCATCGACAGGCGTCGGGCGAG. Its translation: CASSFHRQASGE. The entire CDR3 sequence reads CASSFHRQASGEQYF.

About this clone: Sequencing ends 3 residues short of the CDR3 end; the germline J gene provides the rest. The chain recombines TRBV7-6 with TRBJ1-1; D gene ambiguous. V shed 5 bases and J shed 3 bases, with 10 bases lying between them. The CDR3 loop spans 13 amino acids. CDR1 SGHVS and CDR2 FNYEAQ come from the germline V gene. The CDR3 sequence: CASSLDFDTEAFF. The sequenced CDR3 bases are TGTGCCAGCAGCCTGGACTTCGACACTGAA.

Turning to this clone: Read coverage stops 3 residues before the CDR3 terminus; the germline J gene supplies the remainder. The V and J genes are TRBV19 and TRBJ2-5, with 11 nucleotides matching TRBD1. The CDR3 consists of 16 residues. Per the germline V gene, CDR1 is LNHDA and CDR2 is SQIVND (reference sequence). V shed 5 bases, J shed 4 bases, and the junction held 9 bases outside the gene matches. The sequenced CDR3 bases are TGTGCCAGTAGTTTAACCGGGACAGGGGGAGGAGAGACC. Protein product: CASSLTGTGGGET. The full CDR3 reads CASSLTGTGGGETQYF.

As regards this clone: The CDR3 end lies 3 residues beyond the end of the read and is filled in from the germline J gene. V and J are TRBV7-2 and TRBJ2-4; D is ambiguous. Germline assignment: CDR1 SGHTA and CDR2 FQGNSA. This CDR3 has 11 amino acids. CDR3 bases read: TGTGCCAGCAGCTTAGGATTCGGT. Its translation is CASSLGFG. The CDR3, in full, reads CASSLGFGQYF. Variable domain in full (rest from reference TRBV7-2 and TRBJ2-4): GAGVSQSPSNKVTEKGKDVELRCDPISGHTALYWYRQSLGQGLEFLIYFQGNSAPDKSGLPSDRFSAERTGGSVSTLTIQRTQQEDSAVYLCASSLGFGQYFGAGTRLSVL.

Details on this clone: The read falls 3 residues short of the CDR3 end, and the missing part is taken from the germline J gene. The chain is built from TRBV5-4 and TRBJ2-1, with D tentatively TRBD2 (6 bases). The germline CDR1 and CDR2 sequences are SGHNT and YYREEE (reference sequence). The germline V and J ends were trimmed by 2 bases and 7 bases, with 13 bases remaining between them. This CDR3 comprises 14 residues. The CDR3 bases that were read are TGTGCCAGCAGCTTACCGGGACTCTTGAATGAG. Its translation is CASSLPGLLNE. The full CDR3 sequence reads CASSLPGLLNEQFF.

In the case of this clone: Coverage ceases 3 residues before the CDR3 finishes, and the germline J gene fills in the end. V gene TRBV5-6 combines with J gene TRBJ1-4, with D uncertain. Germline V CDR1 and CDR2: SGHDT, YYEEEE. CDR3 length: 14 amino acids. V was cut by 2 bases and J by 3 bases, with 8 bases left in between. This chain's CDR3 is CASSFGRANEKLFF. CDR3 DNA, as far as it was read: TGTGCCAGCAGCTTTGGAAGGGCTAATGAAAAA.

The CDR3 region is CASRPGLVNEQYF. CDR3 DNA, as far as it was read: TGTGCCAGCAGACCGGGACTAGTTAACGAG. This chain uses TRBV11-2 with TRBJ2-7, with 8 bases matching TRBD2. The read falls 3 residues short of the CDR3 end, and the missing part is taken from the germline J gene. The CDR3 has 13 amino acids. Germline values: CDR1 SGHAT, CDR2 FQNNGV. Trimming took 6 bases from V and 5 from J; bases not matched to a gene: 6.

Of note for this clone: The read ends 3 residues early relative to the CDR3; the germline J gene fills the gap. The chain uses TRBV5-4 and TRBJ2-2; 8 bases fit TRBD1. CDR3 length: 16 amino acids. Per the germline V gene, CDR1 is SGHNT and CDR2 is YYREEE (reference sequence). The CDR3 sequence is CASTHQGATGANVLFF. CDR3 DNA (partial): TGTGCCAGCACTCACCAGGGGGCCACTGGGGCCAACGTG. Full variable domain (rest looked up from reference TRBV5-4 and TRBJ2-2): ETGVTQSPTHLIKTRGQQVTLRCSSQSGHNTVSWYQQALGQGPQFIFQYYREEENGRGNFPPRFSGLQFPNYSSELNVNALELDDSALYLCASTHQGATGANVLFFGEGSRLTVL.

Comment on this clone: The read finishes 3 residues shy of the CDR3 end, and the germline J gene is used to complete it. The chain employs TRBV6-2 or TRBV6-3 and TRBJ1-2; D not resolved. V dropped 0 bases and J dropped 6 bases, with 11 bases sitting between them. CDR1 is MNHEY and CDR2 is SVGEGT in the germline V gene. The CDR3 is 14 residues long. The CDR3: CASSYSWREHGYTF. The DNA read from the CDR3 is TGTGCCAGCAGTTACTCCTGGCGGGAGCATGGC.

About this clone itself: Coverage ceases 3 residues before the CDR3 finishes, and the germline J gene fills in the end. This same CDR3 is encoded by further DNA sequences in the sample. The V and J genes are TRBV20-1 and TRBJ1-4; D gene unclear. The CDR3 is 12 amino acids. Germline lookup yields CDR1 DFQATT and CDR2 SNEGSKA (reference sequence). Trimming pared 1 base from V and 5 bases from J, leaving 5 bases between. The CDR3 DNA, read in part, is TGCAGTGCTAGAGGTCCAAATGAAAAA. Translated, it gives CSARGPNEK. The full CDR3 reads CSARGPNEKLFF.

Remarks on this clone: The read is 3 residues too short to cover the CDR3 end, so that end is filled in from the germline J gene. The rearrangement joins TRBV19 to TRBJ2-3, with D perhaps matching TRBD1 (7 bases). There are 17 residues in the CDR3. Germline CDR1 reads LNHDA; CDR2 reads SQIVND (reference sequence). CDR3 bases read: TGTGCCAGTAGGACTAGACAGGGTCATTATAGCAATCAGCCG. Its protein product is CASRTRQGHYSNQP. The whole CDR3 protein reads CASRTRQGHYSNQPQYF.

About this clone: The read gets to within 3 residues of the CDR3 end, and the germline J gene fills in the rest. The chain recombines TRBV6-1 with TRBJ2-3, with TRBD1 as a possible D gene (6 bases). Germline CDR1 and CDR2: MNHNS and SASEGT. This CDR3 is built from 15 residues. The CDR3 spells CASSGTAGSNQPQYF. The sequenced CDR3 bases are TGTGCCAGCAGTGGGACAGCAGGTAGCAATCAGCCG.